This entry lists 25 T cell receptor beta chains sequenced from one sample in a study of STAT5B mutations in CD4+ large granular lymphocyte leukemia. The table came from immunoSEQ multiplex PCR; TCRdb's copy has only in-frame clones and leaves some out. The sample carries 30,000 to 35,000 clones, roughly 71% recorded once. The specimen was CD4+ T cells from blood buffy coats. These receptors originate from a human donor in good health.

The CDR3 nucleotides are TGTGCCAGCACCCAAGGCGGGGGGGGTCCTTGGGAGCTGTTTTTT. This gives the protein CASTQGGGGPWELFF. This chain uses TRBV2 with TRBJ2-2; 9 bases are shared with TRBD2. This CDR3 is built from 15 residues. J lost 9 bases, V lost 7 bases, and 12 bases had no gene match. Germline V lookup: CDR1 SNHLY, CDR2 FYNNEI. Using reference TRBV2 and TRBJ2-2 for the parts outside the CDR3, the full variable domain is EPEVTQTPSHQVTQMGQEVILRCVPISNHLYFYWYRQILGQKVEFLVSFYNNEISEKSEIFDDQFSVERPDGSNFTLKIRSTKLEDSAMYFCASTQGGGGPWELFFGEGSRLTVL.

The rearrangement joins TRBV6-4 to TRBJ1-5, with 8 bases fitting TRBD1. Germline lookup yields CDR1 MRHNA and CDR2 SNTAGT. Trimming cost V 10 bases and J 4 bases; bases outside gene matches: 18. This CDR3 is built from 17 residues. CDR3 DNA sequence: TGTGCCACCGATACCGGACAGGGAAAGAAGTGGAATCAGCCCCAGCATTTT. Translation gives CATDTGQGKKWNQPQHF.

The chain joins TRBV4-2 to TRBJ2-5; TRBD1 or TRBD2 may be the D gene (5 bases each). This CDR3 is built from 14 residues. V shed 1 base and J shed 5 bases, with 11 bases lying between them. Per germline, CDR1 LGHNA and CDR2 YNFKEQ. The CDR3 sequence: CASSQAGRRETQYF. The CDR3 nucleotides are TGTGCCAGCAGCCAAGCAGGGCGGAGGGAGACCCAGTACTTC.

This sequence joins TRBV5-1 and TRBJ1-4; maybe TRBD1 (6 bases). The germline CDR1 and CDR2 sequences are SGHRS and YFSETQ. The CDR3 is 15 amino acids. V was trimmed by 0 bases and J by 5 bases, leaving 11 bases between them. The DNA for the CDR3 is TGCGCCAGCAGCTTGGCCGGACAGCCAAATGAAAAACTGTTTTTT. Translation: CASSLAGQPNEKLFF. The full variable domain, in which reference TRBV5-1 and TRBJ1-4 provide the parts outside the CDR3, is KAGVTQTPRYLIKTRGQQVTLSCSPISGHRSVSWYQQTPGQGLQFLFEYFSETQRNKGNFPGRFSGRQFSNSRSEMNVSTLELGDSALYLCASSLAGQPNEKLFFGSGTQLSVL.

The genes are TRBV19 and TRBJ1-2; D perhaps matches TRBD1 (5 bases). The CDR3 extends over 14 amino acids. Germline lookup yields CDR1 LNHDA and CDR2 SQIVND (reference sequence). Trimming took off 6 bases at V and 9 bases at J, with 20 bases between the two ends. CDR3 residues: CASRPSGGSLSYTF. The CDR3, as DNA: TGTGCCAGTAGGCCGTCCGGGGGGAGCTTGAGCTACACCTTC.

This clone was recorded only once. The rearrangement links TRBV19 to TRBJ1-4; D is unresolved. The germline V gene encodes CDR1 LNHDA and CDR2 SQIVND (reference sequence). The CDR3 runs 18 residues. Trimming shortened V by 5 bases and J by 0 bases, and 19 bases separated the two germline ends. The CDR3 reads CASSVTGFGFATNEKLFF. Written as DNA, the CDR3 is TGTGCCAGTAGTGTTACGGGGTTTGGGTTTGCAACTAATGAAAAACTGTTTTTT.

This chain connects TRBV5-6 to TRBJ1-2; D not resolved. This CDR3 has 15 amino acids. The germline V gene encodes CDR1 SGHDT and CDR2 YYEEEE. The germline V and J ends were trimmed by 2 bases and 8 bases, with 19 bases remaining between them. CDR3 protein: CASSFGHTAYIGYTF. The DNA for the CDR3 is TGTGCCAGCAGCTTTGGCCACACAGCTTACATCGGCTACACCTTC.

The CDR3: CASSKTSGGPGELFF. Written as DNA, the CDR3 is TGTGCCAGCAGCAAAACTAGCGGGGGGCCCGGGGAGCTGTTTTTT. The gene calls are TRBV7-9 and TRBJ2-2; 12 bases are a match to TRBD2. V lost 5 bases, J lost 6 bases, and 4 bases stayed unmatched. Germline V lookup: CDR1 SEHNR, CDR2 FQNEAQ (reference sequence). The CDR3 is made up of 15 amino acids.

The chain couples TRBV27 to TRBJ1-1, with D uncertain. V was shortened by 2 bases and J by 3 bases, with 16 bases between the two germline ends. Germline V CDR1 and CDR2: MNHEY, SMNVEV (reference sequence). The length of the CDR3 is 16 residues. Written as DNA, the CDR3 is TGTGCCAGCAGTTTACGACCCATTACGGGCTACACTGAAGCTTTCTTT. It translates to CASSLRPITGYTEAFF.

The chain links TRBV10-3 to TRBJ1-2, with a possible D match to TRBD1 (5 bases). This CDR3 spans 13 amino acids. V was trimmed by 4 bases and J by 11 bases, leaving 17 bases between them. Germline loops: CDR1 ENHRY, CDR2 SYGVKD. CDR3 in DNA: TGTGCCATCAGTGGGGCCTCCGTGGGGGAGTACACCTTC. This gives the protein CAISGASVGEYTF.

This clone is a singleton in its sample. The rearrangement joins TRBV18 to TRBJ2-7; a weak D match, TRBD2 (6 bases). The CDR3 loop spans 17 amino acids. Germline V lookup: CDR1 KGHSH, CDR2 LQKENI. Trimming left V 2 bases short and J 0 bases short, with 17 bases between. Written as DNA, the CDR3 is TGTGCCAGCTCACCATGGGGGAGGACCGAGCGCTCCTACGAGCAGTACTTC. Its translation: CASSPWGRTERSYEQYF. Combining the CDR3 with reference TRBV18 and TRBJ2-7 gives the whole variable domain NAGVMQNPRHLVRRRGQEARLRCSPMKGHSHVYWYRQLPEEGLKFMVYLQKENIIDESGMPKERFSAEFPKEGPSILRIQQVVRGDSAAYFCASSPWGRTERSYEQYFGPGTRLTVT.

This clone was observed a handful of times. The CDR3 is CASSFAGGPYEQYF. The CDR3, as DNA: TGTGCCAGCAGCTTCGCCGGGGGACCCTACGAGCAGTACTTC. J is TRBJ2-7 and V is TRBV7-2, with D tentatively TRBD2 (6 bases). Trimming left V 3 bases short and J 2 bases short, with 11 bases between. There are 14 residues in the CDR3. From germline, CDR1 is SGHTA and CDR2 FQGNSA.

V and J are TRBV5-1 and TRBJ1-2; D is unresolved. CDR3 size: 13 residues. The germline V gene encodes CDR1 SGHRS and CDR2 YFSETQ. With 0 bases removed from V and 3 bases from J, the gap between germline ends came to 6 bases. The CDR3 loop reads CASSLGFDYGYTF. In nucleotides, the CDR3 is TGCGCCAGCAGCTTGGGTTTCGACTATGGCTACACCTTC.

The rearrangement joins TRBV19 to TRBJ2-3; 10 nucleotides align to TRBD2. Trimming cost V 1 base and J 2 bases; bases outside gene matches: 3. The CDR3 is made up of 16 amino acids. Germline CDR1 is LNHDA and CDR2 is SQIVND (reference sequence). The DNA for the CDR3 is TGTGCCAGTAGTATAGTTAGCGGGGGGCCCACAGATACGCAGTATTTT. This sequence encodes CASSIVSGGPTDTQYF.

The V call is TRBV5-4, the J call TRBJ1-2; a possible D gene is TRBD1 (5 bases). In germline, CDR1 is SGHNT, CDR2 YYREEE (reference sequence). There are 12 residues in the CDR3. V was trimmed by 0 bases and J by 6 bases, leaving 6 bases between them. DNA for the CDR3: TGTGCCAGCAGCTTGGCAGGGAATGGCTACACCTTC. Its protein is CASSLAGNGYTF.

The chain has TRBV5-1 and TRBJ2-1; maybe TRBD1 (10 bases). This CDR3 is 19 amino acids long. Germline loops: CDR1 SGHRS, CDR2 YFSETQ. The V gene lost 4 bases and the J gene lost 1 base, with 24 bases spanning the gap. The CDR3 sequence is CASSGTGVSGGTSYNEQFF. The DNA for the CDR3 is TGCGCCAGCAGCGGGACAGGGGTAAGCGGGGGGACATCCTACAATGAGCAGTTCTTC.

This chain connects TRBV6-4 to TRBJ1-2, with D perhaps matching TRBD1 (5 bases). The CDR3 consists of 13 residues. V dropped 4 bases and J dropped 4 bases, with 10 bases sitting between them. Per germline, CDR1 MRHNA and CDR2 SNTAGT. The CDR3 protein is CASSVEGSYGYTF. The CDR3 nucleotides read TGTGCCAGCAGTGTCGAGGGGAGCTATGGCTACACCTTC.

J is TRBJ2-7 and V is TRBV6-1; D unresolved. Trimming pared 6 bases from V and 0 bases from J, leaving 12 bases between. This CDR3 is 14 amino acids long. Germline values: CDR1 MNHNS, CDR2 SASEGT. CDR3 nucleotides: TGTGCCAGCAGCCTTTACCCTGGCTCCTACGAGCAGTACTTC. Its translation is CASSLYPGSYEQYF.

This clone has just one count. The gene calls are TRBV10-3 and TRBJ2-3; a weak D match, TRBD2 (6 bases). Germline V gives CDR1 ENHRY, CDR2 SYGVKD. The CDR3 runs to 14 residues. Trimming took off 7 bases at V and 5 bases at J, with 16 bases between the two ends. The CDR3 sequence is CAITSGVLQDTQYF. In DNA form, the CDR3 reads TGTGCCATCACCTCGGGGGTACTGCAAGATACGCAGTATTTT.

In its sample, this clone was seen a few times. The chain links TRBV27 to TRBJ1-6; no clear D gene. Trimming removed 5 bases at V and 7 bases at J, with 15 bases between. CDR1 is MNHEY and CDR2 is SMNVEV in the germline V gene (reference sequence). CDR3 length: 15 amino acids. The CDR3 protein is CASSPSPLLNSPLHF. Here the CDR3 DNA reads TGTGCCAGCAGTCCCTCACCGCTATTGAATTCACCCCTCCACTTT.

The chain recombines TRBV27 with TRBJ2-7, with D possibly called TRBD1 or TRBD2 (6 bases each). CDR1 and CDR2 from the germline V gene are MNHEY and SMNVEV (reference sequence). The CDR3 runs to 15 residues. The V gene lost 4 bases and the J gene lost 4 bases, with 17 bases spanning the gap. The CDR3 loop reads CASSSPGAVSYEQYF. For the CDR3, the DNA is TGTGCCAGCAGTTCCCCGGGGGCGGTTAGTTACGAGCAGTACTTC.

Only one count was recorded for this clone. This chain links TRBV5-1 with TRBJ1-2; no reliable D call. There are 13 residues in the CDR3. Germline V gene lookup returns CDR1 SGHRS and CDR2 YFSETQ. V was trimmed by 3 bases and J by 4 bases, leaving 10 bases between them. Written as DNA, the CDR3 is TGCGCCAGCAGCTCGTCTTCTTCCTATGGCTACACCTTC. Its translation: CASSSSSSYGYTF. The full variable domain, its missing parts supplied by reference TRBV5-1 and TRBJ1-2, is KAGVTQTPRYLIKTRGQQVTLSCSPISGHRSVSWYQQTPGQGLQFLFEYFSETQRNKGNFPGRFSGRQFSNSRSEMNVSTLELGDSALYLCASSSSSSYGYTFGSGTRLTVV.

The chain combines TRBV18 with TRBJ2-5, with 8 bases that match TRBD1. The CDR3 length is 16 residues. Unmatched junction bases numbered 11, after V lost 2 bases and J lost 6 bases. Germline V gives CDR1 KGHSH, CDR2 LQKENI. This CDR3 reads CASSPVSGQGRKTQYF. The CDR3 DNA reads as TGTGCCAGCTCACCAGTTTCCGGACAGGGTCGGAAGACCCAGTACTTC.

This clone has only a few counts. V and J are TRBV5-6 and TRBJ1-1, with D perhaps TRBD1 (6 bases). This CDR3 region has 14 residues. Trimming took 1 base from V and 2 from J, leaving 9 bases between them. The germline CDR1 and CDR2 sequences are SGHDT and YYEEEE. Written as DNA, the CDR3 is TGTGCCAGCAGCTTGTCGGGGGCCAACACTGAAGCTTTCTTT. The encoded protein is CASSLSGANTEAFF.

The chain carries TRBV30 and TRBJ1-2, with 8 bases aligning to TRBD1. V trimming: 4 bases; J trimming: 8 bases; junction bases outside the gene matches: 6. Germline values: CDR1 GTSNPN, CDR2 SVGIG (reference sequence). The CDR3 has 12 amino acids. CDR3 nucleotides: TGTGCCTGGACGGGGACAGGTGACGGCTACACCTTC. Translating it yields CAWTGTGDGYTF.